Listed below are T cell receptor beta chains from one sample, sequenced in a study of blood T cell repertoires in COVID-19. This table comes from immunoSEQ multiplex PCR, and its TCRdb copy is limited to in-frame clones, with some not included. The data contain about 150,000 clones, roughly 80% of them seen just once; the ten biggest clones take up 7.3%. Input material: PBMCs or T cells enriched from blood (not recorded which). The receptors stem from a man in his fifties who had recovered from COVID-19. Each CDR3 is given with its conserved first and last residue.

>TRBJ2-3|TRBV5-6
CASSFLGDRATDTQYF
>TRBJ2-3|TRBV5-4
CASRRGEGRSTDTQYF
>TRBJ1-1|TRBV6-5
CASSYSLMMNTEAFF
>TRBJ1-1|TRBV11-1
CASSRTGGLNTEAFF
>TRBJ1-2|TRBV14
CASSQELAYGYTF
>TRBJ2-4|TRBV3-1/TRBV3-2
CASSQLGTGENIQYF
>TRBJ2-3|TRBV6-2/TRBV6-3
CASSYFWGPTADTQYF
>TRBJ1-1|TRBV30
CAWNRGAGTEAFF
>TRBJ2-7|TRBV5-4
CASSFQGQYEQYF
>TRBJ2-5|TRBV2
CASTGVQETQYF
>TRBJ1-5|TRBV12-5
CASGLVLGGGSNQPQHF
>TRBJ1-4|TRBV13
CASSTARPGGKLFF
>TRBJ2-3|TRBV7-9
CASSLALAGKTDTQYF
>TRBJ1-5|TRBV27
CASSTGQSNQPQHF
>TRBJ1-5|TRBV18
CASSSDRGRGPQHF
>TRBJ1-1|TRBV3-1/TRBV3-2
CASSLQGANTEAFF
>TRBJ1-3|TRBV18
CASSPPADRATIYF
>TRBJ2-1|TRBV11-3
CASSLVADTYNEQFF
>TRBJ1-1|TRBV20-1
CSATGGSEAFF
>TRBJ1-2|TRBV9
CASSSQRGNYGYTF
>TRBJ1-3|TRBV7-6
CAVGNVSGNTIYF
>TRBJ1-1|TRBV10-3
CAISEYGGVVGTEAFF
>TRBJ2-1|TRBV19
CASSIGSSGGLNEQFF
>TRBJ2-3|TRBV3-1/TRBV3-2
CASSQEPTSTDTQYF
>TRBJ2-7|TRBV18
CASSWGQGPYEQYF
>TRBJ2-5|TRBV4-2
CASSQDRVVGGFGETQYF
>TRBJ1-4|TRBV12-3/TRBV12-4
CASRKDSNEKLFF
>TRBJ1-1|TRBV7-3
CASSPGLMNTEAFF
>TRBJ1-1|TRBV2
CASSGTVLNTEAFF
>TRBJ1-4|TRBV7-8
CASAAAINEKLFF
>TRBJ2-3|TRBV11-2
CAERAWQRGGGSTDTQYF
>TRBJ2-7|TRBV5-1
CASSQTSGGTYEQYF
>TRBJ1-1|TRBV25-1
CASSEWDSLMNTEAFF
>TRBJ2-1|TRBV7-2
CASSIQGALNNEQFF
>TRBJ1-1|TRBV7-9
CASSSTDRREAFF
>TRBJ1-1|TRBV4-1
CASSQDRTAGGEAFF
>TRBJ2-2|TRBV18
CASSPPFFGGTNTGELFF
>TRBJ1-2|TRBV30
CAWSRDSSRSYGYTF
>TRBJ2-3|TRBV19
CASSIGGGGPADTQYF
>TRBJ1-1|TRBV18
CASSPGQGNTEAFF
>TRBJ2-7|TRBV29-1
CSVRTSRYEQYF
>TRBJ1-2|TRBV5-6
CASSGGGPYGYTF
>TRBJ1-4|TRBV11-2
CASSLGSREKLFF
>TRBJ1-5|TRBV19
CASSMVRGQGAGQPQHF
>TRBJ2-4|TRBV5-3
CARSADQGTFRTSRIIAKNIQYF
>TRBJ1-1|TRBV27
CASSTSTGLNTEAFF
>TRBJ1-6|TRBV7-2
CASAESRNSPLHF